The TCR beta chain described here comes from a study of T cells expressing NK-cell markers. Germline CDR1 is MRHNA and CDR2 is SNTAGT. The CDR3 consists of 16 residues. From its re-call of the 5' RACE reads, TCRdb lists each CDR3 protein once, without DNA. The sample data list approximately 150,000 distinct CDR3 sequences. The source of this sequence is a man younger than 30 in good health. The chain joins TRBV6-4 to TRBJ2-1; the TCRdb D gene call, TRBD2, has no DNA to confirm it. Sequencing was done on a sample of blood T cells: a sorted CD56 or NKG2C T cell subset, CD4+ or CD8+ T cells, or bulk PBMC T cells (not recorded which). Here the CDR3 reads CASSDSGTSGINEQFF.